The TCR beta chain described here comes from a study of T cell responses to AZD1222 COVID-19 vaccine. Profiling relied on immunoSEQ multiplex PCR, and the TCRdb table lists in-frame clones only, not all of them. Counted here are some 95,000 clones, around nine tenths occurring once; the ten biggest clones make up 2.8%. The germline CDR1 and CDR2 sequences are SGHRS and YFSETQ. The CDR3 spans 14 residues. Between the trimmed V and J ends, which lost 4 bases and 2 bases, there was a span of 12 bases. Study results and caveats: In a largely white British group with more females than males, clonal diversity was possibly underestimated. Scientists sampled the repertoires only once the peak T cell response had passed. Unmutated variant regions are reportedly the target of nearly half of TCRs that are spike-specific. Dominant at 160-218 and 743-854, vaccine-associated CD4 TCRs also spanned spike.

Details on this clone: Its target is unknown.

The chain is built from TRBV5-1 and TRBJ1-2; a weak D match, TRBD1 (6 bases). The TCR comes from an adult in good health. Sequenced here: peripheral blood, sampled on day 0 of MenACWY control vaccination. This CDR3 is CASSRVGQNYGYTF. CDR3 DNA sequence: TGCGCCAGCAGCCGAGTTGGACAGAACTATGGCTACACCTTC.